Presented here are 25 T cell receptor beta chains from one specimen sequenced in a study of T-cell reconstitution after alpha-beta-depleted transplantation in children. Unique molecular identifiers were built into the TCRbeta library. MiXCR was run by TCRdb on the PCR reads, yielding one entry per CDR3 protein. Among about 610,000 distinct CDR3 sequences listed, over 9.5% were seen once. The material was PBMCs from the stem cell graft donor, obtained from the stem cell graft. Receptors were obtained from a human donor who donated a stem cell graft to a child with acute myeloid leukemia.

Only a few counts were recorded for this clonotype. The chain carries TRBV7-9 and TRBJ2-2; the match to TRBD1 covers 7 bases. V shed 4 bases, J shed 4 bases, and the junction held 6 bases outside the gene matches. Germline V CDR1 and CDR2: SEHNR, FQNEAQ (reference sequence). The CDR3 is 15 amino acids. The CDR3 sequence is CASSSDRAATGELFF. The DNA of the CDR3 is TGTGCCAGCAGCTCAGACAGGGCAGCCACCGGGGAGCTGTTTTTT.

The rearrangement uses TRBV20-1 and TRBJ2-5, with D perhaps matching TRBD2 (5 bases). This CDR3 spans 14 amino acids. Germline V lookup: CDR1 DFQATT, CDR2 SNEGSKA (reference sequence). Trimming left V 1 base short and J 2 bases short, with 11 bases between. In nucleotides, the CDR3 is TGCAGTGCTAGAGTAAGAGGGTATCAAGAGACCCAGTACTTC. It encodes CSARVRGYQETQYF.

This clonotype has ten or more counts. V usage is TRBV7-2 and J usage is TRBJ2-3; D unresolved. Germline V gene lookup returns CDR1 SGHTA and CDR2 FQGNSA. This CDR3 region has 14 residues. V was trimmed by 2 bases and J by 4 bases, leaving 10 bases between them. DNA of the CDR3: TGTGCCAGCAGCTTACTTTGGGCCGCAGATACGCAGTATTTT. It yields the protein CASSLLWAADTQYF.

Ten or more counts support this clonotype. The rearrangement links TRBV9 to TRBJ2-5, with 8 bases aligning to TRBD1. CDR3 length equals 17 residues. With 0 bases clipped from V and 1 base from J, the junction kept 8 bases outside the gene matches. Germline V gene data show CDR1 as SGDLS and CDR2 as YYNGEE. CDR3 in amino acids: CASSVDVPGGLQETQYF. The CDR3, as DNA: TGTGCCAGCAGCGTAGATGTGCCAGGGGGCCTCCAAGAGACCCAGTACTTC. Full variable domain (rest looked up from reference TRBV9 and TRBJ2-5): DSGVTQTPKHLITATGQRVTLRCSPRSGDLSVYWYQQSLDQGLQFLIQYYNGEERAKGNILERFSAQQFPDLHSELNLSSLELGDSALYFCASSVDVPGGLQETQYFGPGTRLLVL.

The table lists this clonotype with many counts. The chain has TRBV9 and TRBJ2-2, with D perhaps assigned TRBD1 or TRBD2 (5 bases each). Germline CDR1 reads SGDLS; CDR2 reads YYNGEE. CDR3 length equals 16 residues. Trimming shortened V by 2 bases and J by 5 bases, and 16 bases separated the two germline ends. The CDR3 loop reads CASSVGPAPGTGELFF. CDR3 DNA sequence: TGTGCCAGCAGCGTGGGACCTGCTCCCGGGACCGGGGAGCTGTTTTTT.

This clonotype showed up just a few times. The chain uses TRBV20-1 and TRBJ2-7; possible D gene TRBD2, 5 bases. Germline V lookup: CDR1 DFQATT, CDR2 SNEGSKA (reference sequence). V lost 3 bases to trimming and J lost 0 bases, with 15 bases between them. There are 15 residues in the CDR3. The CDR3 loop is CSARAQDSFSYEQYF. The CDR3 coding sequence is TGCAGTGCTAGGGCTCAGGACTCTTTCTCCTACGAGCAGTACTTC.

CDR3: CSAKGLPPYNEQFF. CDR3 in DNA: TGCAGTGCCAAAGGGTTACCACCTTACAATGAGCAGTTCTTC. This chain links TRBV20-1 with TRBJ2-1; no reliable D call. This CDR3 is built from 14 residues. V was pared by 6 bases and J by 4 bases, with 16 bases between. Germline V gene data show CDR1 as DFQATT and CDR2 as SNEGSKA (reference sequence).

At least ten counts were recorded for this clonotype. This sequence joins TRBV25-1 and TRBJ2-5; no firm D call. CDR1 and CDR2 from the germline V gene are MGHDK and SYGVNS. V was trimmed by 2 bases and J by 4 bases, leaving 11 bases between them. This CDR3 is built from 14 residues. CDR3: CASSERLTGETQYF. In DNA, the CDR3 is TGTGCCAGCAGTGAAAGGCTGACGGGAGAGACCCAGTACTTC.

In this sample, this clonotype turned up many times. This chain connects TRBV5-4 to TRBJ2-5; 8 bases match TRBD1. Trimming removed 4 bases from V and 2 bases from J; junction bases left unmatched: 4. The CDR3 is 14 residues long. The germline V gene has CDR1 SGHNT and CDR2 YYREEE (reference sequence). CDR3 residues: CASSPGDRQETQYF. The DNA of the CDR3 is TGTGCCAGCAGCCCGGGGGACAGGCAAGAGACCCAGTACTTC.

V and J are TRBV19 and TRBJ2-7; D may correspond to TRBD1 or TRBD2 (5 bases each). Trimming shortened V by 4 bases and J by 3 bases, and 16 bases separated the two germline ends. The CDR3 has 15 residues. Germline V gene lookup returns CDR1 LNHDA and CDR2 SQIVND (reference sequence). CDR3 region: CASSTGTVPFYEQYF. CDR3 nucleotides: TGTGCCAGTAGTACCGGGACGGTACCGTTCTACGAGCAGTACTTC. The variable domain in full, completed from reference TRBV19 and TRBJ2-7, reads DGGITQSPKYLFRKEGQNVTLSCEQNLNHDAMYWYRQDPGQGLRLIYYSQIVNDFQKGDIAEGYSVSREKKESFPLTVTSAQKNPTAFYLCASSTGTVPFYEQYFGPGTRLTVT.

This clonotype was detected a few times. The V gene is TRBV20-1, the J gene TRBJ2-1, with 7 bases that match TRBD2. The V segment lost 0 bases and the J segment 5 bases; nucleotides outside the gene matches: 10. In germline, CDR1 is DFQATT, CDR2 SNEGSKA (reference sequence). CDR3 length: 16 residues. CDR3 loop: CSARDLFSGNNNEQFF. CDR3 coding DNA: TGCAGTGCTAGAGATCTATTCAGCGGGAATAACAATGAGCAGTTCTTC.

This clonotype has ten or more counts. The chain has TRBV4-3 and TRBJ2-7; no firm D call. The CDR3 runs 13 residues. CDR1 is LGHNA and CDR2 is YSLEER in the germline V gene. Trimming left V 0 bases short and J 2 bases short, with 5 bases between. In nucleotides, the CDR3 is TGCGCCAGCAGCCAAGATCCCACCTACGAGCAGTACTTC. Translated, it gives CASSQDPTYEQYF.

The chain uses TRBV20-1 and TRBJ2-3; 11 nucleotides align to TRBD2. V trimming: 6 bases; J trimming: 5 bases; junction bases outside the gene matches: 7. Looked up from germline, CDR1 is DFQATT and CDR2 is SNEGSKA (reference sequence). CDR3 size: 14 residues. CDR3 loop: CSAPTGTSGDTQYF. DNA of the CDR3: TGCAGTGCCCCGACCGGGACTAGCGGAGATACGCAGTATTTT.

This sequence joins TRBV4-2 and TRBJ2-5; TRBD2 agrees at 13 bases. The trim removed 0 bases at V and 7 bases at J, leaving 11 bases unmatched. This CDR3 comprises 18 residues. Germline-derived CDR1 and CDR2 are LGHNA and YNFKEQ. CDR3 sequence: CASSQDPIGLAGVGTQYF. Here the CDR3 DNA reads TGTGCCAGCAGCCAAGACCCTATTGGACTAGCGGGAGTAGGGACCCAGTACTTC.

Only a few counts were recorded for this clonotype. The rearrangement links TRBV18 to TRBJ2-3; 9 nucleotides agree with TRBD2. The V gene's germline CDR1 is KGHSH and CDR2 LQKENI. V shed 1 base, J shed 6 bases, and the junction held 11 bases outside the gene matches. The CDR3 spans 17 residues. CDR3 nucleotide sequence: TGTGCCAGCTCACCACTTGGGGCTAGCGGGATTGTGGATACGCAGTATTTT. Amino acids: CASSPLGASGIVDTQYF.

This clonotype has a handful of counts. One end of the junction is discordant with germline, which a read error may explain. This rearrangement joins TRBV29-1 to TRBJ2-7, with D possibly being TRBD1 (7 bases). Germline V gives CDR1 SQVTM, CDR2 ANQGSEA. This CDR3 comprises 13 residues. CDR3 loop: CSGGYRGLNPRDF. For the CDR3, the DNA is TGCAGCGGGGGATACAGGGGACTCAACCCTAGGGACTTC.

This clonotype was found a few times. This chain links TRBV12-3 or TRBV12-4 with TRBJ1-5; 8 bases match TRBD1. With V trimmed by 4 bases and J by 8 bases, 7 bases remained unmatched. This CDR3 has 14 amino acids. CDR3 region: CASSWGTGVEPQHF. The CDR3 nucleotides read TGTGCCAGCAGTTGGGGGACAGGCGTTGAGCCCCAGCATTTT.

This clonotype was seen at least ten times. This chain joins TRBV27 and TRBJ2-1, with 8 bases matching TRBD2. Trimming took 2 bases from V and 9 from J; bases not matched to a gene: 9. The CDR3 consists of 15 residues. CDR1 is MNHEY and CDR2 is SMNVEV in the germline V gene (reference sequence). The CDR3 sequence: CASSLLAGGLSEQFF. The CDR3 coding sequence is TGTGCCAGCAGTTTACTGGCGGGAGGTCTGAGTGAGCAGTTCTTC.

This clonotype has a handful of counts. The genes are TRBV6-1 and TRBJ2-7; D remains ambiguous. The V and J ends lost 3 bases and 1 base respectively, with 7 bases between them. The germline gives CDR1 MNHNS, CDR2 SASEGT. This CDR3 comprises 13 residues. CDR3 residues: CASSDGFSYEQYF. DNA for the CDR3: TGTGCCAGCAGTGATGGATTTTCCTACGAGCAGTACTTC.

On this clonotype itself: It is likely a read error, because the conserved phenylalanine at the end of the CDR3 is missing. The chain uses TRBV5-1 and TRBJ1-4; maybe TRBD1 (6 bases). The germline V gene has CDR1 SGHRS and CDR2 YFSETQ. The CDR3 consists of 14 residues. V shed 3 bases and J shed 8 bases, with 14 bases lying between them. CDR3 amino acids: CASSSGQGTEKLFY. CDR3 DNA: TGCGCCAGCAGCTCTGGGCAGGGGACAGAAAAACTGTTTTAT.

This clonotype has a count of ten or more. The chain is built from TRBV18 and TRBJ1-4; D unclear. The CDR3 has 14 amino acids. V dropped 6 bases and J dropped 4 bases, with 12 bases sitting between them. The germline V gene encodes CDR1 KGHSH and CDR2 LQKENI. This CDR3 reads CASSLTANNEKLFF. The CDR3, as DNA: TGTGCCAGCTCCCTGACGGCTAATAATGAAAAACTGTTTTTT.

The V call is TRBV10-3, the J call TRBJ2-7; 7 bases match TRBD1. After removal of 4 bases from V and 2 bases from J, the junction contained 2 bases not matched to a gene. CDR3 length equals 13 residues. Germline CDR1 is ENHRY and CDR2 is SYGVKD. CDR3 bases: TGTGCCATCAGTGCGACAGGGCCCTACGAGCAGTACTTC. Translation: CAISATGPYEQYF.

There are a few counts of this clonotype. V and J are TRBV6-2 or TRBV6-3 and TRBJ1-1, with 9 bases aligning to TRBD1. Looked up from germline, CDR1 is MNHEY and CDR2 is SVGEGT. This CDR3 is built from 16 residues. Trimming took 10 bases from V and 3 from J; bases not matched to a gene: 15. The CDR3 loop reads CATYPQGAGGYTEAFF. The CDR3 DNA reads TGTGCCACATACCCACAGGGGGCCGGTGGTTACACTGAAGCTTTCTTT.

This chain joins TRBV28 and TRBJ2-7; 9 nucleotides agree with TRBD1. Germline CDR1 and CDR2: MDHEN and SYDVKM. The CDR3 is made up of 16 amino acids. The ends lost 4 bases at V and 1 base at J; junction bases unmatched: 8. CDR3 nucleotide sequence: TGTGCCAGCAGTTGGAACAGGGGGCGCCCATCCTACGAGCAGTACTTC. Translated, it gives CASSWNRGRPSYEQYF. The entire variable domain, with the rest obtained from reference TRBV28 and TRBJ2-7, is as follows: DVKVTQSSRYLVKRTGEKVFLECVQDMDHENMFWYRQDPGLGLRLIYFSYDVKMKEKGDIPEGYSVSREKKERFSLILESASTNQTSMYLCASSWNRGRPSYEQYFGPGTRLTVT.

The rearrangement uses TRBV12-3 or TRBV12-4 and TRBJ1-3; 8 nucleotides align to TRBD1. This CDR3 comprises 14 residues. V lost 5 bases, J lost 2 bases, and 2 bases stayed unmatched. CDR3 loop: CASSPGGTGNTIYF. CDR3 nucleotide sequence: TGTGCCAGCAGTCCAGGGGGCACTGGAAACACCATATATTTT.